The 18 T cell receptor beta chains in this list originate from one sample, sequenced in a study of blood T cell repertoires in COVID-19 (dated by TCRdb to the early 2020s). Receptor libraries were prepared by the immunoSEQ multiplex PCR assay. TCRdb stores this immuneACCESS table with in-frame sequences only. Part of the clones is absent; in the studies checked, under half of the shortfall reflects unresolved V genes, and no reason is known for the rest. The sample records about 140,000 clones, around 73% of which are singletons. The top ten clonotypes cover roughly 9.8% of the sample. Sequencing input: peripheral blood. The receptor set was obtained from a man in his 60s who had recovered from COVID-19.

Within the sample, this clone is medium-sized. The rearrangement joins TRBV6-2 or TRBV6-3 to TRBJ2-3, with D perhaps matching TRBD1 (6 bases). CDR3 length: 16 amino acids. The V and J ends lost 6 bases and 1 base respectively, with 17 bases between them. In germline, CDR1 is MNHEY, CDR2 SVGEGT. For the CDR3, the DNA is TGTGCCAGCAGCCCACAGGGATTGGAAGGCACAGATACGCAGTATTTT. Protein product: CASSPQGLEGTDTQYF.

The J gene is TRBJ1-4, the V gene TRBV6-5, with TRBD1 as a possible D gene (5 bases). In germline, CDR1 is MNHEY, CDR2 SVGAGI. Trimming stripped 6 bases from V and 4 bases from J, with 15 bases between. This CDR3 contains 15 residues. The CDR3 nucleotides are TGTGCCAGCAGCCGGACATCCCCCGTTAATGAAAAACTGTTTTTT. Translating gives CASSRTSPVNEKLFF.

The V call is TRBV7-9, the J call TRBJ2-5, with D hard to call. Trimming took 1 base from V and 2 from J, leaving 8 bases between them. There are 14 residues in the CDR3. Per the germline V gene, CDR1 is SEHNR and CDR2 is FQNEAQ (reference sequence). CDR3 loop: CASSLGGQQETQYF. For the CDR3, the DNA is TGTGCCAGCAGCTTAGGAGGCCAGCAAGAGACCCAGTACTTC.

This clone was counted only a few times. The J gene is TRBJ2-1, the V gene TRBV24-1; D ambiguous. The CDR3 is 17 residues long. Trimming removed 4 bases from V and 0 bases from J, with 15 bases in between. The V gene's germline CDR1 is KGHDR and CDR2 SFDVKD. The DNA of the CDR3 is TGTGCCACCAGTGACCATAAAGCCCCTAGCTCCTACAATGAGCAGTTCTTC. Its translation is CATSDHKAPSSYNEQFF.

The genes are TRBV15 and TRBJ1-2, with TRBD1 as a possible D gene (5 bases). V was trimmed by 2 bases and J by 5 bases, leaving 18 bases between them. Germline-derived CDR1 and CDR2 are LNHNV and YYDKDF (reference sequence). The length of the CDR3 is 16 residues. The CDR3 loop is CATSRSLGTDLYGYTF. DNA of the CDR3: TGTGCCACCAGCAGATCGCTCGGGACTGACCTTTATGGCTACACCTTC.

The chain combines TRBV7-2 with TRBJ2-1, with 7 bases matching TRBD2. The germline V gene encodes CDR1 SGHTA and CDR2 FQGNSA. The junction had 7 bases not matched to a gene; V was cut back by 2 bases and J by 3 bases. This CDR3 spans 16 amino acids. CDR3: CASSLFGRGNYNEQFF. The DNA for the CDR3 is TGTGCCAGCAGCTTATTTGGGCGGGGGAACTACAATGAGCAGTTCTTC.

This clone has a single count. V usage is TRBV19 and J usage is TRBJ1-2, with D hard to call. The CDR3 loop spans 16 amino acids. The V gene lost 7 bases and the J gene lost 4 bases, with 22 bases spanning the gap. Germline V gene data show CDR1 as LNHDA and CDR2 as SQIVND (reference sequence). The CDR3 DNA is TGTGCCAGTACATCCCAGGCGTCCTCCTTCTTCTATGGCTACACCTTC. This gives the protein CASTSQASSFFYGYTF.

The chain combines TRBV11-2 with TRBJ1-2; possible D gene TRBD1, 5 bases. CDR3 length: 13 residues. Germline CDR1 reads SGHAT; CDR2 reads FQNNGV. Trimming removed 1 base from V and 8 bases from J, with 11 bases in between. DNA of the CDR3: TGTGCCAGCAGCTTAGTTGCAGGGTCCGGCTACACCTTC. Amino acids: CASSLVAGSGYTF. Full variable domain (missing parts from reference TRBV11-2 and TRBJ1-2): EAGVAQSPRYKIIEKRQSVAFWCNPISGHATLYWYQQILGQGPKLLIQFQNNGVVDDSQLPKDRFSAERLKGVDSTLKIQPAKLEDSAVYLCASSLVAGSGYTFGSGTRLTVV.

There are a few counts of this clone. The chain carries TRBV19 and TRBJ2-3; TRBD2 matches 8 bases. V gave up 10 bases and J gave up 4 bases; unmatched junction bases: 10. Germline assignment: CDR1 LNHDA and CDR2 SQIVND (reference sequence). This CDR3 spans 14 amino acids. CDR3 in DNA: TGTGCCACCACAGCGGGGGCGGGCGCAGATACGCAGTATTTT. This translates into CATTAGAGADTQYF.

This clone has a single count. This chain uses TRBV11-2 with TRBJ1-1; 7 nucleotides line up with TRBD1. Looked up from germline, CDR1 is SGHAT and CDR2 is FQNNGV. The trim removed 5 bases at V and 4 bases at J, leaving 4 bases unmatched. The CDR3 has 13 residues. This CDR3 is CASSPTGVTEAFF. CDR3 nucleotide sequence: TGTGCCAGCAGCCCAACAGGGGTCACTGAAGCTTTCTTT.

The rearrangement joins TRBV11-3 to TRBJ2-1, with 8 nucleotides matching TRBD2. The V gene's germline CDR1 is SGHNT and CDR2 YENEEA. Trimming at V came to 8 bases and at J to 2 bases, leaving 5 bases not matched to a gene. The CDR3 length is 14 residues. CDR3 nucleotide sequence: TGTGCCAGCTCCCGGGGGGGTCCCTACAATGAGCAGTTCTTC. Protein: CASSRGGPYNEQFF.

This clone was seen a handful of times. V and J are TRBV24-1 and TRBJ1-5; 8 nucleotides match TRBD1. CDR3 length: 13 amino acids. Germline CDR1 and CDR2: KGHDR and SFDVKD. Losses at the gene ends were 5 bases for V and 9 bases for J; bases not matched to a gene: 5. Here the CDR3 reads CATSGRQGRPQHF. CDR3 in DNA: TGTGCCACCAGTGGCCGACAGGGGAGGCCCCAGCATTTT.

This chain uses TRBV23-1 with TRBJ1-6, with TRBD1 matching over 7 bases. TRBV23-1 is known as an ORF, though its function is uncertain. J lost 5 bases, V lost 0 bases, and 1 base had no gene match. The CDR3 is 15 amino acids. The CDR3 is CASSQSGTDNSPLHF. CDR3 nucleotides: TGCGCCAGCAGTCAATCCGGGACAGATAATTCACCCCTCCACTTT.

In its sample, this clone is medium-sized. The genes are TRBV4-2 and TRBJ2-2; 11 nucleotides line up with TRBD2. The CDR3 is 19 residues long. V lost 0 bases to trimming and J lost 7 bases; unmatched junction nucleotides: 13. The germline gives CDR1 LGHNA, CDR2 YNFKEQ. Here the CDR3 DNA reads TGTGCCAGCAGCCAAGACCCTAGCGGGAGGAGTGGGATGAGCGGGGAGCTGTTTTTT. As protein: CASSQDPSGRSGMSGELFF.

The rearrangement links TRBV5-1 to TRBJ1-3; perhaps TRBD1 as D (6 bases). From germline, CDR1 is SGHRS and CDR2 YFSETQ. The V end lost 4 bases, the J end lost 4 bases, and 15 bases lay between the germline ends. CDR3 length: 15 amino acids. CDR3 nucleotide sequence: TGCGCCAGCAGCCCGGACACAGGGATCGGAAACACCATATATTTT. The encoded protein is CASSPDTGIGNTIYF. The whole variable domain, filled in from reference TRBV5-1 and TRBJ1-3, reads KAGVTQTPRYLIKTRGQQVTLSCSPISGHRSVSWYQQTPGQGLQFLFEYFSETQRNKGNFPGRFSGRQFSNSRSEMNVSTLELGDSALYLCASSPDTGIGNTIYFGEGSWLTVV.

The J gene is TRBJ2-1, the V gene TRBV19; D is unclear. CDR1 is LNHDA and CDR2 is SQIVND in the germline V gene (reference sequence). Trimming removed 4 bases at V and 0 bases at J, with 7 bases between. CDR3 size: 14 residues. The CDR3 region is CASSTESSYNEQFF. Here the CDR3 DNA reads TGTGCCAGTAGTACGGAGAGCTCCTACAATGAGCAGTTCTTC.

The chain carries TRBV30 and TRBJ2-5; maybe TRBD2 (5 bases). Germline V gene sequence: CDR1 GTSNPN, CDR2 SVGIG (reference sequence). CDR3 length: 15 amino acids. Between the trimmed V and J ends, which lost 0 bases and 5 bases, there was a span of 16 bases. The CDR3 DNA reads TGTGCCTGGAGTGTACCCCCCTTCCGAGGGGAGACCCAGTACTTC. Protein sequence: CAWSVPPFRGETQYF.

This chain connects TRBV7-2 to TRBJ1-1, with TRBD1 as a possible D gene (5 bases). V was trimmed by 0 bases and J by 7 bases, leaving 18 bases between them. The CDR3 extends over 16 amino acids. Germline CDR1 SGHTA, CDR2 FQGNSA. The CDR3 is CASSLAQVREVIEAFF. The CDR3 nucleotides read TGTGCCAGCAGCTTAGCGCAGGTCAGGGAAGTTATTGAAGCTTTCTTT. The entire variable domain, with the rest obtained from reference TRBV7-2 and TRBJ1-1, is as follows: GAGVSQSPSNKVTEKGKDVELRCDPISGHTALYWYRQSLGQGLEFLIYFQGNSAPDKSGLPSDRFSAERTGGSVSTLTIQRTQQEDSAVYLCASSLAQVREVIEAFFGQGTRLTVV.